This TCR beta chain was sequenced in a study of response to subunit inactivated influenza vaccine. Study-wide findings and caveats: After each seasonal influenza vaccination, few new T cells are recruited, the authors suggested.

MiXCR, run by TCRdb on the RT-PCR reads, gives a single entry per CDR3 protein. The sample holds fewer than 800,000 distinct CDR3 sequences, 15% to 19% seen once. The germline V gene encodes CDR1 SNHLY and CDR2 FYNNEI. The CDR3 runs 13 residues. Trimming pared 7 bases from V and 2 bases from J, leaving 12 bases between. As concerns this clonotype: Its specificity is unknown.

This TCR derives from a man aged 45-65 years who received an inactivated influenza vaccine. Sequenced here: PBMCs from blood, sampled less than 13 days after vaccination. J is TRBJ2-7 and V is TRBV2, with D possibly being TRBD1 (7 bases). The CDR3 sequence is CASKSGGTYEQYF. CDR3 coding DNA: TGTGCCAGCAAATCAGGGGGGACCTACGAGCAGTACTTC.